This T cell receptor (beta chain) is drawn from a study of metastatic and nonmetastatic thyroid tumors. Study information: Samples came from malignant and benign thyroid patients, and repertoires were compared across blood and tumor or nodule tissue.

J was trimmed by 2 bases and V by 4 bases; bases with no gene match: 7. This CDR3 has 18 residues. Until they underwent thyroid surgery, no patient had received any treatment. Source study methods: The study built a papillary thyroid cancer distant-metastasis classifier from CDR3 differences across clinicopathological groups. TCRdb redid the clone calls on the PCR reads using MiXCR. These V and J calls derive from TCRdb rather than the authors' analysis. The table records about 39,000 clones, roughly a fifth of them present only once. This clone was counted ten times or more. The target antigen is unknown. Study conclusions and caveats: In blood and tumor, TCR beta diversity was reportedly significantly higher in malignant thyroid tumors than in benign nodules.

The sequencing sample was made of blood. This chain uses TRBV12-3 or TRBV12-4 with TRBJ2-5; 16 nucleotides line up with TRBD2. The origin of this receptor is a female donor with papillary thyroid cancer or a benign thyroid nodule (not recorded which). Some clones in this sample may be carry-over from other donors' samples. CDR3 in amino acids: CASSSRGLAGGVQETQYF. The CDR3 DNA sequence: TGTGCCAGCAGTTCCCGGGGACTAGCGGGAGGGGTGCAAGAGACCCAGTACTTC.